This T cell receptor (beta chain) was profiled in a study of cytomegalovirus exposure and HLA in healthy donors (dated by TCRdb to about 2017). Background for the entire study: In an earlier analysis of approximately 640 of the donors, 276 Gb of sequence data and 95 million to 130 million unique TCR beta sequences from 180 million or so T cells were reported. An early release that covered some 640 HLA-typed donors contained approximately 300 gigabases of sequencing data and 65 million to 100 million unique TCR sequences. The genetic ancestry cluster associated with self-reported Caucasian donors included 70% to 85% of the roughly 410 genotyped donors. The aim of the study was to test whether cataloging public T cell receptors could identify signatures of past pathogen exposure. Using immunosequencing, the study profiled T cell repertoires from fewer than 850 subjects and related those repertoires to cytomegalovirus serostatus. Besides the first cohort of 666 subjects, a separate validation cohort made up of 95 to 150 different subjects was used. To predict cytomegalovirus infection status, the study combined high-throughput TCR immunosequencing, statistical association of individual TCRs with disease status, and machine learning. A later analysis re-analyzed previously published TCR beta repertoires from roughly 600 donors and added high-resolution HLA genotyping to study TCR occurrence patterns. Rather than using new phenotypic data, the later analysis identified candidate immune exposures from TCR beta sequences and from how often those sequences occurred across donors. To decide whether each TCR beta V gene segment behaved as functional or pseudogenic, an earlier analysis of 587 of the donors relied on high-throughput TCR beta sequencing. Alongside the repertoire data, information on donor age, sex, ethnicity and CMV serostatus was compiled. In a later genetic analysis, genome-wide SNP genotypes for about three fifths of the roughly 670 donors were used, and that subset was treated as a discovery cohort. All discovery cohort repertoires had been generated using a single sequencing platform. Class I and class II HLA loci were covered by the typing at four-digit resolution. The number of typed donors differed by locus: roughly 629-640 for A, B, C, DRB1 and DQB1; about 520 for DQA1; 606 for DPA1; and roughly 470 for DPB1. About five DR-DQ haplotypes were handled as single units for association and clustering because linkage in the cohort was strong. Among about 370 genotyped donors of the cohort, an average of roughly 230,000 unique TCR beta nucleotide sequences was sequenced per donor, of which about 18% were non-productive. The research as a whole found: In a later analysis, several top co-occurrence clusters were reported to appear linked to parvovirus B19, influenza, CMV and Epstein-Barr virus. In a later analysis, 15,000 to 20,000 TCR beta sequences were associated with specific HLA alleles at a false discovery rate of 0.05. Because counts were too low, roughly 16 rarely observed V segments, including chromosome 9 orphons, were excluded from the earlier analysis of fewer than 650 of the donors. A few of the identified cytomegalovirus-associated TCR beta chains were confirmed in vitro to be specific for cytomegalovirus antigens. Roughly uniform sequencing depth across donors was assumed in presence/absence analyses, although this assumption may not hold. A cluster of highly shared sequence variants was judged likely to represent a technical artifact of the sequencing pipeline. In a later analysis, the rate of TCR association differed among HLA loci, with DRB1 alleles having the most associated TCRs and HLA-C alleles having the fewest. When HLA alleles, especially DR and DQ, strongly co-occurred, TCR associations were difficult to assign to individual alleles. Broadly in line with IMGT annotations, most TCR beta V segments showed up in productive rearrangements about 87% or about 30% of the time in an earlier analysis of under 700 of the donors. Compared with the roughly 720-donor mean, donors in an Asian-associated ancestry cluster had fewer N-insertions in productive TCRs, according to a later genetic analysis. A further reported finding was that TCR beta sequences accurately predicted the HLA-A and HLA-B alleles for most subjects in the first cohort. It was suggested by the authors that the approach could potentially be generalized to other disease states and immunological phenotypes. Cytomegalovirus status was reported to be diagnosed by the classifier with high specificity and sensitivity in both the original and validation cohorts. The study gave a list of roughly 150 TCR beta chains associated with cytomegalovirus. Most TCR sequences were observed very rarely across donors, whereas some public TCRs were present in many individuals. The only immune exposure information available for the cohort was CMV serostatus. A later analysis found that HLA-associated TCR beta chains were more clonally expanded and had lower generation probabilities than equally common non-associated chains. The 87-base-pair reads could not distinguish some IMGT-functional V segments, including TRBV6-2 and TRBV6-3, so those segments were excluded. Only TCR beta chains were sequenced in this cohort, and the absence of alpha or paired-chain data limited detectable features. Because HLA typing was unavailable for some donors at each locus, only the typed subset was used in association tests. In a later analysis, most CMV-associated TCR beta chains were found to appear HLA-restricted, with HLA associations seemingly driven largely by CMV exposure. Correlated functional status among segregating V segments might reflect linkage disequilibrium, but an unknown experimental factor could not be ruled out. In a later genetic analysis, a missense DCLRE1C variant was associated with V-gene and J-gene trimming of TCR beta chains, and the association was replicated in an independent cohort.

The cohort was made up of approximately 670 healthy bone marrow donors. At the time of sampling, every cohort member was nominally healthy, though immune exposures that went unrecorded were likely present. The donor tested CMV seronegative, placing the donor among the 352 seronegative members of the cohort. A peripheral blood sample was provided by each donor, and peripheral blood mononuclear cells were used for TCR beta sequencing. The Qiagen DNeasy Blood Extraction Kit was used to extract genomic DNA from the blood cell samples. Points on this clone: Its specific antigen is unknown.

The method behind the library was the immunoSEQ multiplex PCR assay. A mixture of 60 forward primers for TCR Vbeta segments and 13 reverse primers for TCR Jbeta segments was used in the multiplex PCR. Amplification of the CDR3 region of rearranged TCR beta genes was performed with a multiplex PCR assay on genomic DNA. The Illumina HiSeq System was used to sequence the amplified TCR beta libraries as 87-base-pair reads. The paper's processing steps were these. In a later analysis, tens of millions of unique TCR beta chains were counted across the roughly 670 repertoires, and roughly 11 million of these chains were shared by at least two donors. Raw reads were error-corrected and collapsed into unique sequences with a nearest-neighbor algorithm that merged closely related sequences to remove PCR and sequencing errors. CDR3 sequences were aligned to IMGT reference sequences to assign V, D and J gene segments. For a sequence to be retained, a match of at least six nucleotides was required to both a V gene segment and a J gene segment. Rearrangements were called productive when the CDR3 lacked stop codons and stayed in frame with V and J; all others were non-productive. Following IMGT convention, CDR3 was defined as the stretch from the second conserved V-encoded cysteine up to the conserved J-encoded phenylalanine. In an earlier analysis of more than 550 of the donors, sequences lacking an unambiguous match to a single V gene segment were excluded. An earlier analysis of 587 of the donors called V segments functional above 56.7% productive rearrangements and segregating when the between-donor standard deviation exceeded 5%. To diagnose cytomegalovirus status from the catalog of TCR beta chain sequences, a statistical classification framework was built. A later analysis assigned V and J genes by comparing TCR nucleotide sequences with IMGT/GENE-DB human TR gene sequences. In a later analysis, CDR3 sequences and most-parsimonious VDJ recombination scenarios were assigned using the TCRdist pipeline. In a later analysis, each TCR beta chain was defined by its CDR3 amino acid sequence together with its V-gene family, and reads lacking a unique V-gene family were excluded. As a way to deal with suspected cross-contamination and a sequencing artifact, a later analysis dropped 450 to 700 nucleotide sequences that were highly shared and had low generation probability. In a later analysis, a clonal expansion index was calculated for each public chain from normalized within-repertoire ranks of inferred template counts. In a later analysis, generation probabilities were computed with a VDJ recombination model fitted to out-of-frame rearrangements, and the resulting probabilities were checked against IGoR. In a later analysis, TCR-TCR, TCR-HLA and TCR-CMV co-occurrence was scored with hypergeometric tests, and a repertoire-size bias correction was applied to TCR pairs. In a later analysis, false discovery rates were estimated by permuting HLA or CMV assignments 20 times. A later analysis grouped co-occurring TCRs with DBSCAN, adding TCRdist sequence similarity when clustering within HLA-allele-positive subsets. For co-occurrence clustering, repertoires with fewer than 30,000 or more than 120,000 public chains were excluded, along with about five repertoires with anomalous nucleotide sharing. Held by TCRdb, this immuneACCESS table contains in-frame sequences only and omits some clones. Under half of the omission traces to an unresolved V gene where checked; the cause of the rest is unknown. For V, J and clone size, that table is used; D and trimming come from the DNA. The table for this sample records over 100,000 clones. Less than 2% of the sample is held by the ten biggest clonotypes.

CDR1 and CDR2 are drawn from the germline V gene: MDHEN, SYDVKM. V was cut back by 4 bases and J by 8 bases, leaving a gap of 9 bases between them. The CDR3 starts with the cysteine, ends with the phenylalanine, and has 13 residues. Only the CDR3 portion is preserved as DNA: 39 bases, with reading frame beginning at the first base. The rearranged chain carries TRBV28 and TRBJ1-6; the D gene is perhaps TRBD1, from 5 matching bases. The TCR comes from a man between 18 and 29 years old in good health and CMV-seronegative. The sequencing sample was made of PBMCs. The CDR3 protein sequence reads: CASSSLRDSPLHF. The nucleotide sequence reads as follows: TGTGCCAGCAGTTCACTCAGGGATTCACCCCTCCACTTT.